This T cell receptor (beta chain) is from a study of blood T cell repertoires in COVID-19. Clones were read by immunoSEQ multiplex PCR, and TCRdb kept only the in-frame ones, dropping some. The sample records about 270,000 clones, 86% being singletons. The germline CDR1 and CDR2 sequences are GTSNPN and SVGIG (reference sequence). J lost 2 bases, V lost 2 bases, and 5 bases had no gene match. This CDR3 is built from 14 residues. Material: PBMCs or T cells enriched from blood (not recorded which). This chain connects TRBV30 to TRBJ1-2, with 7 bases lining up with TRBD1. The receptor was derived from a woman aged 18-35 years who had recovered from COVID-19. CDR3 nucleotides: TGTGCCTGGAGTAAGGGGGCGGGGAACTATGGCTACACCTTC. Translating gives CAWSKGAGNYGYTF.